Below are 14 T cell receptor beta chains sequenced from a single sample in a study of CD8+CD57+ T cells in acquired aplastic anemia. CDR3 and TCR beta VDJ profiling relied on genomic DNA as the template. TCRdb itself ran the reads through MiXCR, one entry per CDR3 protein. The data contain roughly 420,000 distinct CDR3 sequences, around 68% of them seen just once; the ten biggest clones take up 4%. The material sequenced was sorted CD4+, CD8+, or CD8+CD57+ T cells (not recorded which) from PBMCs. The receptors shown here come from a human donor in good health, serving as a control.

This clonotype was seen many times. V is TRBV20-1 and J is TRBJ2-2; 8 nucleotides align to TRBD2. CDR1 and CDR2 from the germline V gene are DFQATT and SNEGSKA (reference sequence). The CDR3 covers 16 residues. J gave up 3 bases and V 3 bases, and 9 bases lay outside the gene matches. As DNA, the CDR3 is TGCAGTGCTAGGGGGTTAGCGGGACCTGACACCGGGGAGCTGTTTTTT. Its protein is CSARGLAGPDTGELFF.

This clonotype occurred many times. CDR3 sequence reads: CATSPTRERTDTQYF. The CDR3, as DNA: TGTGCCACCAGCCCCACGAGGGAGCGCACAGATACGCAGTATTTT. The V and J genes are TRBV15 and TRBJ2-3; TRBD2 might be the D (5 bases). The germline V gene has CDR1 LNHNV and CDR2 YYDKDF (reference sequence). Trimming pared 5 bases from V and 1 base from J, leaving 13 bases between. This CDR3 is 15 amino acids long.

Regarding this clonotype: Given the absence of the conserved phenylalanine or tryptophan at the CDR3 end, a read error is likely. The chain combines TRBV2 with TRBJ1-6; tentative D call: TRBD1 (5 bases). The CDR3 runs 14 residues. The germline V gene has CDR1 SNHLY and CDR2 FYNNEI. V was cut by 2 bases and J by 6 bases, with 8 bases left in between. CDR3 sequence reads: CASSEQGPNSPLHV. In nucleotides, the CDR3 is TGTGCCAGCAGTGAACAGGGTCCTAATTCACCCCTCCACGTG.

This clonotype was observed at least ten times. V and J are TRBV7-6 and TRBJ1-1, with 8 bases matching TRBD1. With V trimmed by 5 bases and J by 2 bases, 4 bases remained unmatched. CDR1 is SGHVS and CDR2 is FNYEAQ in the germline V gene. The CDR3 extends over 14 amino acids. The CDR3 is CASSRRGLNTEAFF. CDR3 bases: TGTGCCAGCAGCCGCAGGGGGCTAAACACTGAAGCTTTCTTT.

This clonotype was seen only once. Mismatch with germline at one junction end may stem from a read error. The V gene is TRBV7-3, the J gene TRBJ2-5; no definite D call. This CDR3 comprises 13 residues. Germline loops: CDR1 SGHTA, CDR2 FQGTGA. The CDR3: CASSLTAPETQYF. The CDR3 coding sequence is TGTGCTAGCAGCTTAACGGCCCCAGAGACCCAGTACTTT.

The V call is TRBV20-1, the J call TRBJ2-7; D gene uncertain. V was cut by 6 bases and J by 0 bases, with 6 bases left in between. The CDR3 is 11 amino acids. Germline CDR1 reads DFQATT; CDR2 reads SNEGSKA (reference sequence). CDR3 sequence: CSAGVSYEQYF. CDR3 in DNA: TGCAGTGCGGGTGTCTCCTACGAGCAGTACTTC.

The V call is TRBV2, the J call TRBJ2-1; no clear D gene. Between the trimmed V and J ends, which lost 5 bases and 8 bases, there was a span of 10 bases. The germline CDR1 and CDR2 sequences are SNHLY and FYNNEI. The CDR3 has 12 residues. Here the CDR3 DNA reads TGTGCCAGCAGTTTAATAGAACATGAGCAGTTCTTC. Translating gives CASSLIEHEQFF.

This clonotype was counted a single time. The chain uses TRBV7-9 and TRBJ1-5; possibly TRBD1 for D (6 bases). The CDR3 runs to 17 residues. The germline gives CDR1 SEHNR, CDR2 FQNEAQ (reference sequence). The germline V and J ends were trimmed by 5 bases and 2 bases, with 19 bases remaining between them. The CDR3 bases are TGTGCCAGCAGCCGTAGAAAGGGGGGCAATGGCAATCAGCCCCAGCATTTT. Its protein is CASSRRKGGNGNQPQHF. The entire variable domain, with the rest obtained from reference TRBV7-9 and TRBJ1-5, is as follows: DTGVSQNPRHKITKRGQNVTFRCDPISEHNRLYWYRQTLGQGPEFLTYFQNEAQLEKSRLLSDRFSAERPKGSFSTLEIQRTEQGDSAMYLCASSRRKGGNGNQPQHFGDGTRLSIL.

This chain connects TRBV6-4 to TRBJ2-3; 7 bases match TRBD1. CDR3 size: 14 residues. The germline CDR1 and CDR2 sequences are MRHNA and SNTAGT. V shed 8 bases and J 0 bases; nucleotides not matched to a gene: 5. CDR3 nucleotides: TGTGCCAGCGGTCAGGGGGATAGCACAGATACGCAGTATTTT. This encodes CASGQGDSTDTQYF.

In this sample, this clonotype turned up once. An end of the junction does not agree with germline; a read error may underlie this. The rearrangement joins TRBV7-2 to TRBJ1-1; TRBD1 matches at 8 bases. Germline values: CDR1 SGHTA, CDR2 FQGNSA. The CDR3 loop spans 17 amino acids. The CDR3 DNA sequence: TGTGCCAGCAGCTTAGGACAGGGGAGAATGGTGAATACTGAAGCTTTCTTT. Its protein product is CASSLGQGRMVNTEAFF.

V is TRBV10-3 and J is TRBJ1-6; perhaps TRBD1 as D (6 bases). Germline assignment: CDR1 ENHRY and CDR2 SYGVKD. The CDR3 length is 12 residues. CDR3 loop: CAITQGDSPLHF. CDR3 DNA sequence: TGTGCAATTACACAGGGTGATTCACCCCTCCACTTT.

V usage is TRBV11-3 and J usage is TRBJ2-1; D uncertain. Germline V gives CDR1 SGHNT, CDR2 YENEEA. The V gene lost 5 bases and the J gene lost 13 bases, with 15 bases spanning the gap. This CDR3 has 12 residues. CDR3 residues: CASSPSVISQFF. DNA for the CDR3: TGTGCCAGCAGCCCATCCGTCATAAGCCAGTTCTTC.

The genes are TRBV7-3 and TRBJ2-1; D gene uncertain. V dropped 4 bases and J dropped 2 bases, with 12 bases sitting between them. CDR1 and CDR2 (germline): SGHTA, FQGTGA. The CDR3 sequence is 15 residues long. The CDR3, as DNA: TGTGCCAGCAGCTCCGACGGGCCGGCCTACAATGAGCAGTTCTTC. This gives the protein CASSSDGPAYNEQFF.

The V and J genes are TRBV5-8 and TRBJ1-1, with TRBD1 matching over 12 bases. Germline V lookup: CDR1 SGHTS, CDR2 YDEGEE. The trim removed 7 bases at V and 0 bases at J, leaving 4 bases unmatched. The CDR3 is 15 amino acids. CDR3 amino acids: CASVGTGGVNTEAFF. Written as DNA, the CDR3 is TGTGCCAGCGTCGGGACAGGGGGCGTGAACACTGAAGCTTTCTTT. The full variable domain, its missing parts supplied by reference TRBV5-8 and TRBJ1-1, is EAGVTQSPTHLIKTRGQQATLRCSPISGHTSVYWYQQALGLGLQFLLWYDEGEERNRGNFPPRFSGRQFPNYSSELNVNALELEDSALYLCASVGTGGVNTEAFFGQGTRLTVV.